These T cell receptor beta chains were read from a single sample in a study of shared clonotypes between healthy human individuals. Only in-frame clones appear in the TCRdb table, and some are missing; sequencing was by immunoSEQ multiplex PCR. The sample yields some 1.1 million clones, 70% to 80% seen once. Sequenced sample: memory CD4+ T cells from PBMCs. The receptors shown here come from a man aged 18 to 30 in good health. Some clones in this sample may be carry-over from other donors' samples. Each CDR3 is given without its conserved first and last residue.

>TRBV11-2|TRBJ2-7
ASSSIYGTGSFHEQY
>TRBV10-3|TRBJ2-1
AISLTAVYNEQF
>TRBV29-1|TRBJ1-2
SVETGANYGYT
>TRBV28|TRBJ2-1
ASSRSTSGRALLRSYNEQF
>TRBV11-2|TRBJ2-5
ASSLWGETQY
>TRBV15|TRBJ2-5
ATSGETGGGVRETQY
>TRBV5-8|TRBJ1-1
ASSDKQRGIPEAF
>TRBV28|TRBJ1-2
ASSWGGGTMLGYT
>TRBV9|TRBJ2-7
ASSVTAAWGAYGEQY
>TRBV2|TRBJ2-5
ASRPLQAGKETQY
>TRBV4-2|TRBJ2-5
ASSQSGEQETQY
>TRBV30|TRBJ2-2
AWSVTRGLGELF
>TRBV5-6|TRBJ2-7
ASSQPTSEQY
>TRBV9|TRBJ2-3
ASSSGVFWHTDTQY
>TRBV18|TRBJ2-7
ASSPASYEQY
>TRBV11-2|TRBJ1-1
AASIGLNTEAF
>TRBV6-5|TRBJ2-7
ASSPLGRGTYEQY
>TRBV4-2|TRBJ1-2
ASSQDGTQANYGYT